This T cell receptor beta chain came from a study of blood T cell repertoires in COVID-19. Germline trimming cut 1 base from V and 6 bases from J; bases unmatched to any gene: 0. CDR1 and CDR2 from the germline V gene are SGHAT and FQNNGV. This CDR3 spans 14 amino acids. In the source study's methods: Amplified reference gene primers provided the basis for estimating nucleated cell counts. Assay: immunoSEQ multiplex PCR; the TCRdb copy retains only in-frame clones and omits some. V, J and clone size derive from that table, while D and trimming were established from the DNA sequence. Of tens of thousands of clones in the sample, over 85% were seen once.

Sequencing was performed on peripheral blood. V gene TRBV11-2 combines with J gene TRBJ1-2; 12 bases fit TRBD1. This sequence was found in a man over 45 with acute or convalescent COVID-19. The CDR3 sequence: CASSLGDRGHGYTF. The CDR3 DNA follows: TGTGCCAGCAGCTTAGGGGACAGGGGGCATGGCTACACCTTC.